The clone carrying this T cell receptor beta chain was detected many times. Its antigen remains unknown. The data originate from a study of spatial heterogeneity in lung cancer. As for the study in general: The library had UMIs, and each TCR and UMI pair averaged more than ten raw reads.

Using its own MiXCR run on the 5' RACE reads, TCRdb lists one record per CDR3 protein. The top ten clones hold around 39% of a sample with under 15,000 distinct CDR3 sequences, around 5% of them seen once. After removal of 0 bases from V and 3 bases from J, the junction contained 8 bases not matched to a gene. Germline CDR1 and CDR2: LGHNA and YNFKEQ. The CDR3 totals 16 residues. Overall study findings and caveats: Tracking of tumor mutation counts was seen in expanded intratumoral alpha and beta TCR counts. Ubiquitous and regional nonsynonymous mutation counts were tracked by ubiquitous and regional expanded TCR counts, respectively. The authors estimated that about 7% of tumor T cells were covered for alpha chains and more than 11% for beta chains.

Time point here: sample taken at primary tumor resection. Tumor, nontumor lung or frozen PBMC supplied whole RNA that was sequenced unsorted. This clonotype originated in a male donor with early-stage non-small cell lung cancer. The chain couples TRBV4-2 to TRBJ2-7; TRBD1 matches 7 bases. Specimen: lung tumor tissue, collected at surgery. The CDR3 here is CASSQETTGASYEQYF. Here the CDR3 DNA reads TGTGCCAGCAGCCAAGAAACAACAGGGGCAAGCTACGAGCAGTACTTC.